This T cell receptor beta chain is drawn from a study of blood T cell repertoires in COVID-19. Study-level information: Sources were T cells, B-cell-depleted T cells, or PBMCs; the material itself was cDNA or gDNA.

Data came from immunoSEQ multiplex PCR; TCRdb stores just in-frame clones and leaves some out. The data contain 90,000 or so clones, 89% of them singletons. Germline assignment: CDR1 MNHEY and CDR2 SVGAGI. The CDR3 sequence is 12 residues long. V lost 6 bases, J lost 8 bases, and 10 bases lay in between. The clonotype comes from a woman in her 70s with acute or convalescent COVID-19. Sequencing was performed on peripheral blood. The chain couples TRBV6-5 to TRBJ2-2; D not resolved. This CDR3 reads CASRVGAGELFF. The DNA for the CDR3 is TGTGCCAGCAGAGTAGGAGCGGGGGAGCTGTTTTTT.